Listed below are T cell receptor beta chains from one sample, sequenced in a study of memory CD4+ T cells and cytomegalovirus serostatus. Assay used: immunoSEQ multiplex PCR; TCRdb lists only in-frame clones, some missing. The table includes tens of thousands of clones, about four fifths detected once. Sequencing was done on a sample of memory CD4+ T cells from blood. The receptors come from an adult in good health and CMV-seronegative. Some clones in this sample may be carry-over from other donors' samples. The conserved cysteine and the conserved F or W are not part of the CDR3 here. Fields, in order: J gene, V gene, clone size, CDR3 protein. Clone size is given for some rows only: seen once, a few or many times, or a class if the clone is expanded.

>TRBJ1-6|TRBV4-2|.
ASSQGYRVSSYNSPLH
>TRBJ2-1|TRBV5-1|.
ASSLAAGYQYEQF
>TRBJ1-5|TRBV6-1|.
ASSADQRGRNQPQH
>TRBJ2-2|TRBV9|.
ASSVSTGELF
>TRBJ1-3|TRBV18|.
ASRDFSGNTIY
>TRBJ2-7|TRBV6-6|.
ASSYSTYEQY
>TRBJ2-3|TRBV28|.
ASSLRTGSTDTQY
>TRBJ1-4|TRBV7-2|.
ASSRGSGEKLF
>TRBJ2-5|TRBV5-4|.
ASSWGTSGIQETQY
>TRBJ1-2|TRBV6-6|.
ASSSASEANYGYT
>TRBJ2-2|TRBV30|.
AWSVKQGLPPGELF
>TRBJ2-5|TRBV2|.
ASNVEGLGGETQY
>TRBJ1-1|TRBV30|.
AWSVLFTGRSEAF
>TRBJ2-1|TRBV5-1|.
ASSLFAGRNDEQF
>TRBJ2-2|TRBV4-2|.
ASSQGDSGTGELF
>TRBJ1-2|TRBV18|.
ASSPGQGDGYT
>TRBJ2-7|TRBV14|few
ASSLSGTSGEQY